This T cell receptor beta chain was recorded in a study of post-analysis software for immune sequencing data. Study at large: There were relapsing-remitting, secondary progressive and progressive-relapsing multiple sclerosis among the disease courses included. Study observations and caveats: Controls showed lower frequencies than patients for a few TRBV segments, and TRBV5-6, TRBV5-1 and TRBV20-1 were among these. Batch-mates among the samples co-clustered strongly by F measure.

Only a few counts were recorded for this clonotype. Its matching antigen is unknown. Its ends do not fully match the called genes, so a read error is possible. The CDR3 spans 15 residues. Carried by the TCR beta cDNA libraries were unique molecular identifiers. Researchers reported 550,000 or so cDNA molecules coming from roughly 1 to 10 million T cells. One entry per CDR3 protein, called by TCRdb with MiXCR from the PCR reads. The sample has about 500,000 distinct CDR3 sequences, roughly 45% seen once. This clonotype was obtained from a girl aged 5-17 years with multiple sclerosis. The sequencing sample was made of blood. J is TRBJ2-7 and V is TRBV12-3 or TRBV12-4; tentatively, D is TRBD1 or TRBD2 (6 bases each). In DNA form, the CDR3 reads TGTGCCAGCAGCTTAGGCAGGGGACTCTCCTACGAGCAGTACTTC. Translation: CASSLGRGLSYEQYF.